Below, 24 T cell receptor beta chains from the same sample are listed, as sequenced in a study of response to subunit inactivated influenza vaccine. TCRdb fed the RT-PCR reads into MiXCR, producing one record per CDR3 protein. The sample has 530,000 or so distinct CDR3 sequences; roughly 25% are singletons. The material was CD4+ T cells sorted from PBMCs, obtained more than 4 days after vaccination. All receptors come from a man aged 45-65 years who received an inactivated influenza vaccine.

This clonotype was counted only a few times. CDR3 region: CAISEMSGQGEKLFF. DNA for the CDR3: TGTGCCATCAGTGAGATGAGCGGACAGGGGGAAAAACTGTTTTTT. The rearrangement joins TRBV10-3 to TRBJ1-4, with 9 bases lining up with TRBD1. CDR3 length: 15 amino acids. J gave up 8 bases and V 2 bases, and 6 bases lay outside the gene matches. The germline gives CDR1 ENHRY, CDR2 SYGVKD.

The genes are TRBV9 and TRBJ2-1; 10 bases are a match to TRBD2. CDR1 is SGDLS, CDR2 YYNGEE, per germline. The CDR3 has 14 residues. V was clipped by 1 base and J by 10 bases; unmatched bases: 5. The CDR3 nucleotides read TGTGCCAGCAGCGTATCGGGACTAGCGACAGAGCAGTTCTTC. Translation: CASSVSGLATEQFF.

In its sample, this clonotype was seen a few times. CDR3 in DNA: TGTGCCAGCAGTCTACAGGGGTCGTCCACTGAAGCTTTCTTT. Residues: CASSLQGSSTEAFF. The chain joins TRBV12-3 or TRBV12-4 to TRBJ1-1, with TRBD1 matching 7 bases. The CDR3 runs to 14 residues. V dropped 5 bases and J dropped 4; count of bases not matched to a gene: 7.

In its sample, this clonotype was seen many times. The chain recombines TRBV12-3 or TRBV12-4 with TRBJ2-3; D tentatively fits TRBD1 or TRBD2 (5 bases each). This CDR3 is built from 15 residues. Between the trimmed V and J ends, which lost 7 bases and 2 bases, there was a span of 16 bases. The CDR3 DNA reads as TGTGCCAGCACCGAGAGACGGGGCTACACAGATACGCAGTATTTT. It is translated as CASTERRGYTDTQYF.

The sample holds many counts of this clonotype. This chain joins TRBV12-3 or TRBV12-4 and TRBJ1-2, with 7 bases matching TRBD1. J gave up 4 bases and V 5 bases, and 7 bases lay outside the gene matches. The CDR3 covers 14 residues. The DNA for the CDR3 is TGTGCCAGCAGTCCCTCAGGGGGTGCCTATGGCTACACCTTC. Translating gives CASSPSGGAYGYTF.

J is TRBJ2-5 and V is TRBV9; D tentatively reads TRBD1 or TRBD2 (5 bases each). V was pared by 4 bases and J by 5 bases, with 18 bases between. From germline, CDR1 is SGDLS and CDR2 YYNGEE. This CDR3 has 15 amino acids. CDR3 DNA: TGTGCCAGCAGCAGGCGGGCAGGGTCGAGGGAGACCCAGTACTTC. It encodes CASSRRAGSRETQYF.

In its sample, this clonotype was seen a few times. The V call is TRBV10-3, the J call TRBJ2-2; 7 bases align to TRBD1. The trim removed 0 bases at V and 7 bases at J, leaving 5 bases unmatched. CDR1 is ENHRY, CDR2 SYGVKD, per germline. CDR3 size: 15 residues. DNA for the CDR3: TGTGCCATCAGTGAGTCGGGACAGAAGCTCGGGGAGCTGTTTTTT. Amino acids: CAISESGQKLGELFF.

The J gene is TRBJ2-5, the V gene TRBV4-1; 9 bases align to TRBD2. The CDR3 is 14 amino acids. CDR1 and CDR2 from the germline V gene are MGHRA and YSYEKL. The V gene end was trimmed by 5 bases and the J gene end by 5 bases; junction bases not matched to a gene: 6. CDR3 in amino acids: CASSNNGLAETQYF. In nucleotides, the CDR3 is TGCGCCAGCAGCAACAATGGACTAGCGGAGACCCAGTACTTC.

This clonotype was recorded many times. The gene calls are TRBV28 and TRBJ2-1, with 11 bases identical to TRBD2. CDR1 and CDR2 from the germline V gene are MDHEN and SYDVKM. V lost 6 bases and J lost 7; bases outside the gene matches: 11. The CDR3 extends over 16 amino acids. CDR3 coding DNA: TGTGCCAGCAGCAGATTAGCGGGGGGGCTGTCAAATGAGCAGTTCTTC. This translates into CASSRLAGGLSNEQFF.

The table lists this clonotype with a few counts. The chain recombines TRBV7-2 with TRBJ1-6; D remains unclear. The CDR3 loop spans 16 amino acids. The germline V gene encodes CDR1 SGHTA and CDR2 FQGNSA. Trimming took 0 bases from V and 7 from J, leaving 13 bases between them. The CDR3, as DNA: TGTGCCAGCAGCTTAGCAATAGGTGTCAGGAATTCACCCCTCCACTTT. This encodes CASSLAIGVRNSPLHF.

The V call is TRBV9, the J call TRBJ2-3, with 8 bases identical to TRBD1. The CDR3 is 14 amino acids. V lost 3 bases and J lost 4; bases outside the gene matches: 4. CDR1 and CDR2 (germline): SGDLS, YYNGEE. This chain's CDR3 is CASSARTGPDTQYF. In nucleotides, the CDR3 is TGTGCCAGCAGCGCGAGGACAGGGCCAGATACGCAGTATTTT. The whole variable domain, remainder taken from reference TRBV9 and TRBJ2-3, is DSGVTQTPKHLITATGQRVTLRCSPRSGDLSVYWYQQSLDQGLQFLIQYYNGEERAKGNILERFSAQQFPDLHSELNLSSLELGDSALYFCASSARTGPDTQYFGPGTRLTVL.

The sample holds a few counts of this clonotype. The rearrangement uses TRBV20-1 and TRBJ1-1, with D unresolved. The germline CDR1 and CDR2 sequences are DFQATT and SNEGSKA (reference sequence). CDR3 length: 12 amino acids. V was shortened by 3 bases and J by 4 bases, with 9 bases between the two germline ends. Here the CDR3 reads CSASPPGTEAFF. In DNA, the CDR3 is TGCAGTGCTAGTCCCCCGGGCACTGAAGCTTTCTTT.

The chain recombines TRBV5-1 with TRBJ2-7; either TRBD1 or TRBD2 may fit D (5 bases each). V was pared by 3 bases and J by 7 bases, with 26 bases between. This CDR3 is built from 17 residues. Germline CDR1 reads SGHRS; CDR2 reads YFSETQ. The CDR3 here is CASSYGYPGRDVGEQYF. CDR3 sequence (DNA): TGCGCCAGCAGCTATGGATATCCGGGACGGGACGTGGGGGAGCAGTACTTC. The variable domain in full, completed from reference TRBV5-1 and TRBJ2-7, reads KAGVTQTPRYLIKTRGQQVTLSCSPISGHRSVSWYQQTPGQGLQFLFEYFSETQRNKGNFPGRFSGRQFSNSRSEMNVSTLELGDSALYLCASSYGYPGRDVGEQYFGPGTRLTVT.

In its sample, this clonotype was seen many times. V gene TRBV12-3 or TRBV12-4 combines with J gene TRBJ1-3; D possibly corresponds to TRBD1 (6 bases). V was shortened by 2 bases and J by 0 bases, with 8 bases between the two germline ends. The CDR3 is 15 amino acids. The CDR3 reads CASSLQGISGNTIYF. The CDR3 coding sequence is TGTGCCAGCAGTTTACAGGGGATCTCTGGAAACACCATATATTTT.

CDR3 residues: CASSHTGGTEAFF. The CDR3 DNA reads TGTGCCAGCAGCCACACAGGGGGCACTGAAGCTTTCTTT. The J gene is TRBJ1-1, the V gene TRBV3-1; 8 positions match TRBD1. J lost 4 bases, V lost 3 bases, and 1 base had no gene match. CDR3 length: 13 amino acids. The germline gives CDR1 LGHDT, CDR2 YNNKEL (reference sequence). Full variable domain (missing parts from reference TRBV3-1 and TRBJ1-1): DTAVSQTPKYLVTQMGNDKSIKCEQNLGHDTMYWYKQDSKKFLKIMFSYNNKELIINETVPNRFSPKSPDKAHLNLHINSLELGDSAVYFCASSHTGGTEAFFGQGTRLTVV.

V usage is TRBV29-1 and J usage is TRBJ2-6; no clear D. The CDR3 loop spans 14 amino acids. Germline assignment: CDR1 SQVTM and CDR2 ANQGSEA. Trimming took 7 bases from V and 0 from J, leaving 10 bases between them. CDR3 nucleotides: TGCAGCGCCCTGCCGGGCTCTGGGGCCAACGTCCTGACTTTC. Protein product: CSALPGSGANVLTF.

The chain carries TRBV11-2 and TRBJ2-3, with 8 positions matching TRBD2. Germline CDR1 SGHAT, CDR2 FQNNGV. This CDR3 is built from 17 residues. With V trimmed by 2 bases and J by 8 bases, 15 bases remained unmatched. The DNA for the CDR3 is TGTGCCAGCAGCTTAATCTCGGCGGGGGGTGCCACCCCTACGCAGTATTTT. This encodes CASSLISAGGATPTQYF.

This clonotype has just a few counts. The gene calls are TRBV5-1 and TRBJ2-3; D remains unclear. CDR3 length: 15 residues. CDR1 is SGHRS, CDR2 YFSETQ, per germline. Trimming pared 0 bases from V and 1 base from J, leaving 9 bases between. The CDR3 spells CASSLGSSGTDTQYF. The CDR3 DNA sequence: TGCGCCAGCAGCTTGGGTAGCTCAGGCACAGATACGCAGTATTTT.

The V call is TRBV5-4, the J call TRBJ2-7, with 7 bases identical to TRBD1. This CDR3 comprises 14 residues. Germline CDR1 and CDR2: SGHNT and YYREEE (reference sequence). Trimming removed 4 bases from V and 3 bases from J; junction bases left unmatched: 7. CDR3 sequence: CASSPSTGVYEQYF. The CDR3 DNA is TGTGCCAGCAGCCCTTCCACAGGGGTCTACGAGCAGTACTTC.

CDR3 amino acids: CATSRDPAGGSNTEAFF. CDR3 in DNA: TGTGCCACCAGCAGAGATCCGGCGGGGGGCTCGAACACTGAAGCTTTCTTT. V and J are TRBV15 and TRBJ1-1; perhaps TRBD1 as D (6 bases). Germline lookup yields CDR1 LNHNV and CDR2 YYDKDF (reference sequence). Trimming took off 0 bases at V and 1 base at J, with 15 bases between the two ends. There are 17 residues in the CDR3.

The chain employs TRBV11-2 and TRBJ2-3; D is unclear. The CDR3 runs 18 residues. Germline assignment: CDR1 SGHAT and CDR2 FQNNGV. V lost 4 bases to trimming and J lost 3 bases, with 23 bases between them. CDR3 in DNA: TGTGCCAGCAGCTCCCTTACGGTTCCTCCCTTTGGGACAGATACGCAGTATTTT. Its protein is CASSSLTVPPFGTDTQYF.

The gene calls are TRBV2 and TRBJ2-3; 11 bases fit TRBD2. Germline CDR1 and CDR2: SNHLY and FYNNEI. This CDR3 spans 15 amino acids. V gave up 4 bases and J gave up 6 bases; unmatched junction bases: 6. The CDR3 DNA reads TGTGCCAGCAGTGGACTAGCGGGGCCTTGGGATACGCAGTATTTT. Encoded protein: CASSGLAGPWDTQYF.

V usage is TRBV6-5 and J usage is TRBJ1-5; D uncertain. V was clipped by 4 bases and J by 3 bases, with 10 bases between them. The CDR3 spans 14 residues. Looked up from germline, CDR1 is MNHEY and CDR2 is SVGAGI. The CDR3 is CASSFQQLNQPQHF. In nucleotides, the CDR3 is TGTGCCAGCAGTTTCCAACAGCTCAATCAGCCCCAGCATTTT.

This clonotype has more than one count but fewer than ten. This sequence joins TRBV20-1 and TRBJ2-6, with TRBD1 matching over 10 bases. The V gene's germline CDR1 is DFQATT and CDR2 SNEGSKA (reference sequence). V trimming: 1 base; J trimming: 4 bases; junction bases outside the gene matches: 4. The CDR3 is 16 amino acids. The CDR3: CSARVRQGAGANVLTF. CDR3 DNA sequence: TGCAGTGCTAGAGTGAGACAGGGGGCAGGGGCCAACGTCCTGACTTTC.